The T cell receptor beta chain described here comes from a study of cytomegalovirus exposure and HLA in healthy donors. Background on the study: In an early release, HLA-typed donors contributed approximately 80 million unique TCR sequences. General study findings and limits: For most TCR beta V segments, an earlier analysis put the productive rate at about 87% or about 30% of the time.

Donors sampled were nominally healthy, though unrecorded immune exposures were likely. With 60 Vbeta and 13 Jbeta primers, the PCR was carried out. Per the original methods: The authors later counted some 76 million unique TCR beta chains, 9.5 million to 13 million of them shared. TCRdb's table, derived via immunoSEQ multiplex PCR, lists solely in-frame clones and lacks some. V, J and clone size are those of that table, while D and trimming were read from the DNA. Among roughly 190,000 clones, around three quarters were seen once, and the ten largest hold roughly 1.9%. Notes on this clone: What it binds is unknown.

The CDR3 is 13 residues long. V shed 1 base and J shed 8 bases, with 11 bases lying between them. Germline V gene data show CDR1 as SEHNR and CDR2 as FQNEAQ (reference sequence). The sample taken for sequencing was PBMCs. The receptor was derived from a woman aged 25 to 39 in good health and CMV-seropositive. This chain joins TRBV7-9 and TRBJ1-2, with no clear D. CDR3 loop: CASSLDGILGYTF. CDR3 coding DNA: TGTGCCAGCAGCTTAGACGGGATATTGGGCTACACCTTC. Drawing the rest from reference TRBV7-9 and TRBJ1-2, the complete variable domain is DTGVSQNPRHKITKRGQNVTFRCDPISEHNRLYWYRQTLGQGPEFLTYFQNEAQLEKSRLLSDRFSAERPKGSFSTLEIQRTEQGDSAMYLCASSLDGILGYTFGSGTRLTVV.